This T cell receptor beta chain was identified in a study of cytomegalovirus exposure and HLA in healthy donors. J was trimmed by 2 bases and V by 4 bases; bases with no gene match: 4. The CDR3 spans 16 residues. Germline V gene lookup returns CDR1 MDHEN and CDR2 SYDVKM. Donors had nominal health at sampling but likely had unrecorded immune exposures. Study results and limitations: Being productive about 87% or about 30% of the time was typical of most TCR beta V segments in an earlier analysis.

PCR employed 60 Vbeta and 13 Jbeta primers. Clones were read by immunoSEQ multiplex PCR, and TCRdb kept only the in-frame ones, dropping some. There are around 180,000 clones in the sample; about 80% occur only once, and approximately 6.7% lies in the top ten. On this clone itself: Its antigen is not identified.

This receptor was identified in a man under 40 in good health and CMV-seropositive. V usage is TRBV28 and J usage is TRBJ2-3, with TRBD1 matching 12 bases. The sample was PBMCs. CDR3 loop: CASSSRDRGPTDTQYF. The CDR3 DNA reads TGTGCCAGCAGTTCCCGGGACAGGGGGCCCACAGATACGCAGTATTTT.